The 32 T cell receptor beta chains listed next were all sequenced from one sample in a study of T cell repertoires in cytomegalovirus infection (dated by TCRdb to between 2018 and 2021). The sequencer was an Illumina HiSeq 1500. TCRdb's own reprocessing of the public reads used fastp at Q25 and MiXCR and kept productive beta chains. For every CDR3 protein sequence, its rows merge into one entry that carries the most common genes and DNA. In all, the sample holds fewer than 300,000 distinct CDR3 sequences, and roughly 26% of those were seen once. Approximately 15% of the sample comes from the top ten. Sequencing used PBMCs. These receptors came from a human donor in good health (CMV status not recorded). Some clones in this sample may be carry-over from other donors' samples.

This clonotype was recorded many times. The rearrangement links TRBV19 to TRBJ1-5; tentative D call: TRBD1 (5 bases). The CDR3 has 13 amino acids. The V gene lost 5 bases and the J gene lost 3 bases, with 8 bases spanning the gap. CDR1 is LNHDA, CDR2 SQIVND, per germline (reference sequence). CDR3 sequence (DNA): TGTGCCAGTAGTCAGGGAATCAATCAGCCCCAGCATTTT. Translation: CASSQGINQPQHF.

The chain couples TRBV19 to TRBJ2-2; the match to TRBD2 covers 13 bases. This CDR3 comprises 16 residues. With 5 bases clipped from V and 4 bases from J, the junction kept 4 bases outside the gene matches. The germline CDR1 and CDR2 sequences are LNHDA and SQIVND (reference sequence). The CDR3 protein is CASSQGTSGTTGELFF. Here the CDR3 DNA reads TGTGCCAGTAGTCAAGGGACTAGCGGGACCACCGGGGAGCTGTTTTTT.

The gene calls are TRBV6-1 and TRBJ2-3, with a tentative D call TRBD2 (6 bases). CDR1 is MNHNS, CDR2 SASEGT, per germline. This CDR3 region has 15 residues. The ends were cut back, 5 bases at V and 4 bases at J, with 16 bases in the middle. The CDR3, as DNA: TGTGCCAGCAGTTCCGGGACTTCCCAGGCAGATACGCAGTATTTT. Translating gives CASSSGTSQADTQYF.

This clonotype was seen a handful of times. CDR3 loop: CASSLGVGGGTEAFF. The DNA of the CDR3 is TGTGCCAGTAGCCTGGGGGTTGGGGGCGGCACTGAAGCTTTCTTT. The rearrangement links TRBV19 to TRBJ1-1; D is perhaps TRBD1 (6 bases). This CDR3 region has 15 residues. Trimming took 6 bases from V and 4 from J, leaving 18 bases between them. Germline-derived CDR1 and CDR2 are LNHDA and SQIVND (reference sequence).

The rearrangement uses TRBV19 and TRBJ2-5; 12 bases map to TRBD2. This CDR3 has 16 residues. CDR1 and CDR2 (germline): LNHDA, SQIVND (reference sequence). V lost 5 bases to trimming and J lost 5 bases; unmatched junction nucleotides: 9. CDR3 nucleotides: TGTGCCAGTAGTCCTCCGACTAGCGGGAGTTATGAGACCCAGTACTTC. Residues: CASSPPTSGSYETQYF.

This clonotype was seen more than once but under ten times. The chain is built from TRBV20-1 and TRBJ2-7, with 8 bases lining up with TRBD1. The V gene end was trimmed by 6 bases and the J gene end by 4 bases; junction bases not matched to a gene: 11. The CDR3 is 14 residues long. Germline V gene sequence: CDR1 DFQATT, CDR2 SNEGSKA (reference sequence). CDR3 nucleotide sequence: TGCAGTGCCCAATCCCAGGGGGCCACTTACGAGCAGTACTTC. Translated, it gives CSAQSQGATYEQYF.

This clonotype came up once. The gene calls are TRBV19 and TRBJ1-1; TRBD1 is a possible D gene (5 bases). V dropped 5 bases and J dropped 0 bases, with 13 bases sitting between them. Germline loops: CDR1 LNHDA, CDR2 SQIVND (reference sequence). The CDR3 contains 15 residues. Here the CDR3 DNA reads TGTGCCAGTAGTCCTCAGGGACCGTTGAACACTGAAGCTTTCTTT. Translation: CASSPQGPLNTEAFF.

This chain connects TRBV12-3 or TRBV12-4 to TRBJ2-3; D uncertain. V lost 8 bases and J 0 bases, leaving 9 bases between the germline ends. CDR3 length equals 13 residues. The DNA for the CDR3 is TGTGCCAGCTCATCCGACAGCACAGATACGCAGTATTTT. Translated, it gives CASSSDSTDTQYF.

This chain uses TRBV28 with TRBJ1-1, with 11 bases matching TRBD1. Trimming took 6 bases from V and 0 from J; bases not matched to a gene: 3. Germline assignment: CDR1 MDHEN and CDR2 SYDVKM. This CDR3 contains 15 residues. Here the CDR3 DNA reads TGTGCCAGCAGGGACAGGGGGCCGGTGAACACTGAAGCTTTCTTT. Its protein product is CASRDRGPVNTEAFF. Together with reference TRBV28 and TRBJ1-1, the CDR3 gives the full variable domain: DVKVTQSSRYLVKRTGEKVFLECVQDMDHENMFWYRQDPGLGLRLIYFSYDVKMKEKGDIPEGYSVSREKKERFSLILESASTNQTSMYLCASRDRGPVNTEAFFGQGTRLTVV.

The gene calls are TRBV9 and TRBJ1-1; D gene uncertain. Trimming cost V 2 bases and J 4 bases, with 12 bases left between them. This CDR3 spans 14 amino acids. Germline V gene data show CDR1 as SGDLS and CDR2 as YYNGEE. CDR3: CASSVIGQSTEAFF. CDR3 coding DNA: TGTGCCAGCAGCGTCATCGGTCAGTCCACTGAAGCTTTCTTT. Looking up the rest from reference TRBV9 and TRBJ1-1 gives the full variable domain: DSGVTQTPKHLITATGQRVTLRCSPRSGDLSVYWYQQSLDQGLQFLIQYYNGEERAKGNILERFSAQQFPDLHSELNLSSLELGDSALYFCASSVIGQSTEAFFGQGTRLTVV.

This clonotype was picked up many times. This sequence joins TRBV7-2 and TRBJ1-2; TRBD1 might be the D (5 bases). The V gene lost 5 bases and the J gene lost 14 bases, with 24 bases spanning the gap. CDR3 length equals 14 residues. Germline CDR1 is SGHTA and CDR2 is FQGNSA. CDR3 nucleotides: TGTGCCAGCAGCCCCGGACACGCAATCGTTATGTGGACCTTC. Amino acid sequence: CASSPGHAIVMWTF.

The chain joins TRBV12-3 or TRBV12-4 to TRBJ2-1; TRBD1 matches 8 bases. The CDR3 extends over 15 amino acids. The J segment lost 9 bases and the V segment lost 4 bases, leaving 11 bases of the junction unmatched. The CDR3 loop reads CASSSDPTGVGEQFF. The CDR3 nucleotides are TGTGCCAGCAGTTCCGACCCGACAGGGGTTGGTGAGCAGTTCTTC.

This clonotype was picked up a small number of times. The chain combines TRBV28 with TRBJ1-4; no reliable D call. There are 13 residues in the CDR3. CDR1 and CDR2 (germline): MDHEN, SYDVKM. Trimming shortened V by 7 bases and J by 6 bases, and 12 bases separated the two germline ends. The CDR3 DNA follows: TGTGCCAGCATCGATCGGGCTGATGAAAAACTGTTTTTT. Its translation is CASIDRADEKLFF.

This clonotype has only a few counts. The chain has TRBV7-2 and TRBJ1-2, with D unresolved. Germline CDR1 reads SGHTA; CDR2 reads FQGNSA. The CDR3 loop spans 13 amino acids. Trimming stripped 1 base from V and 3 bases from J, with 6 bases between. CDR3 sequence (DNA): TGTGCCAGCAGCTTAGAGGCTCACTATGGCTACACCTTC. Encoded protein: CASSLEAHYGYTF.

The table lists this clonotype with many counts. As DNA, the CDR3 is TGTGCCAGCAGCTTAGCTAGCGGGAGGCTAGATACGCAGTATTTT. Its translation: CASSLASGRLDTQYF. The V and J genes are TRBV7-2 and TRBJ2-3; 10 bases match TRBD2. CDR1 and CDR2 (germline): SGHTA, FQGNSA. CDR3 length: 15 amino acids. The V and J ends lost 0 bases and 5 bases, in that order; junction bases with no gene match: 2.

This clonotype has at least ten counts. The chain carries TRBV29-1 and TRBJ2-7; 9 positions match TRBD1. The CDR3 is made up of 13 amino acids. The ends lost 4 bases at V and 3 bases at J; junction bases unmatched: 4. CDR1 SQVTM and CDR2 ANQGSEA come from the germline V gene. The CDR3 sequence is CSVAGTGNYEQYF. CDR3 DNA: TGCAGCGTTGCCGGGACAGGGAACTACGAGCAGTACTTC.

In its sample, this clonotype was seen many times. The chain links TRBV29-1 to TRBJ2-1; TRBD1 matches 8 bases. The CDR3 loop spans 12 amino acids. Trimming at V came to 6 bases and at J to 5 bases, leaving 3 bases not matched to a gene. CDR1 is SQVTM, CDR2 ANQGSEA, per germline. Here the CDR3 DNA reads TGCAGCGTAGCGACAGGGGACAATGAGCAGTTCTTC. This translates into CSVATGDNEQFF.

The rearrangement links TRBV28 to TRBJ2-4, with 9 bases matching TRBD1. Germline lookup yields CDR1 MDHEN and CDR2 SYDVKM. Unmatched junction bases numbered 11, after V lost 5 bases and J lost 3 bases. CDR3 length equals 17 residues. CDR3 DNA: TGTGCCAGCAGTCCGCCGGGACAGGGATGGGGCAAAAACATTCAGTACTTC. This encodes CASSPPGQGWGKNIQYF.

On this clonotype: One junction end does not reproduce the germline sequence, and a read error may be involved. The chain combines TRBV5-1 with TRBJ1-6; perhaps TRBD1 as D (5 bases). The CDR3 totals 15 residues. Germline loops: CDR1 SGHRS, CDR2 YFSETQ. CDR3: CACSLGVVQGSPLHF. CDR3 nucleotides: TGCGCCTGCAGCTTGGGGGTGGTACAAGGCTCACCCCTCCACTTT.

This clonotype occurred a few times. The chain joins TRBV29-1 to TRBJ2-2, with D possibly being TRBD2 (5 bases). Germline V gene sequence: CDR1 SQVTM, CDR2 ANQGSEA. Trimming cost V 0 bases and J 4 bases, with 12 bases left between them. The CDR3 totals 15 residues. CDR3 region: CSVEDLRLTTGELFF. The CDR3 DNA is TGCAGCGTTGAAGATTTGAGACTAACCACCGGGGAGCTGTTTTTT.

This chain joins TRBV19 and TRBJ2-7; D could derive from TRBD1 or TRBD2 (6 bases each). Between the trimmed V and J ends, which lost 6 bases and 4 bases, there was a span of 19 bases. Germline V gene lookup returns CDR1 LNHDA and CDR2 SQIVND (reference sequence). The CDR3 totals 15 residues. The CDR3 spells CASRSGPGAPYEQYF. For the CDR3, the DNA is TGTGCCAGTAGATCCGGACCGGGGGCCCCTTACGAGCAGTACTTC. Complete variable domain (other parts from reference TRBV19 and TRBJ2-7): DGGITQSPKYLFRKEGQNVTLSCEQNLNHDAMYWYRQDPGQGLRLIYYSQIVNDFQKGDIAEGYSVSREKKESFPLTVTSAQKNPTAFYLCASRSGPGAPYEQYFGPGTRLTVT.

This clonotype was recorded a few times. The chain combines TRBV24-1 with TRBJ2-1; D call uncertain. Germline loops: CDR1 KGHDR, CDR2 SFDVKD. This CDR3 is built from 13 residues. Trimming shortened V by 9 bases and J by 0 bases, and 8 bases separated the two germline ends. DNA of the CDR3: TGTGCCACCGAACTTAGCTCCTACAATGAGCAGTTCTTC. It is translated as CATELSSYNEQFF.

The chain recombines TRBV12-3 or TRBV12-4 with TRBJ1-1, with 7 positions matching TRBD1. The junction had 4 bases not matched to a gene; V was cut back by 6 bases and J by 3 bases. CDR3 length: 13 amino acids. CDR3 DNA sequence: TGTGCCAGCAGATCGGGACAGTACACTGAAGCTTTCTTT. This codes for CASRSGQYTEAFF.

This clonotype was recorded at least ten times. The chain carries TRBV9 and TRBJ2-1; TRBD2 matches at 9 bases. Looked up from germline, CDR1 is SGDLS and CDR2 is YYNGEE. The V segment lost 3 bases and the J segment 5 bases; nucleotides outside the gene matches: 15. CDR3 length equals 18 residues. The DNA for the CDR3 is TGTGCCAGCAGCGCCCCCTTTGGCGGGGGGGGATTTGACAATGAGCAGTTCTTC. Protein: CASSAPFGGGGFDNEQFF.

Many counts were recorded for this clonotype. The chain links TRBV7-6 to TRBJ1-1, with a weak D call TRBD1 (6 bases). V dropped 5 bases and J dropped 6 bases, with 16 bases sitting between them. Germline lookup yields CDR1 SGHVS and CDR2 FNYEAQ. The CDR3 spans 14 residues. The CDR3 nucleotides are TGTGCCAGCAGCATCCGACAGGAGAATCCTGAAGCTTTCTTT. Translating gives CASSIRQENPEAFF.

This clonotype was recorded at least ten times. This sequence joins TRBV20-1 and TRBJ2-7; 8 bases line up with TRBD2. V dropped 0 bases and J dropped 1; count of bases not matched to a gene: 5. This CDR3 is 15 amino acids long. The germline V gene encodes CDR1 DFQATT and CDR2 SNEGSKA (reference sequence). The CDR3 sequence is CSARDPQRGSYEQYF. DNA of the CDR3: TGCAGTGCTAGAGATCCCCAGCGGGGGTCCTACGAGCAGTACTTC.

The chain employs TRBV11-2 and TRBJ1-3; tentatively, D is TRBD1 (5 bases). V was shortened by 4 bases and J by 4 bases, with 11 bases between the two germline ends. This CDR3 comprises 14 residues. CDR1 and CDR2 (germline): SGHAT, FQNNGV. CDR3 region: CASSSLRGGNTIYF. CDR3 DNA sequence: TGTGCCAGCAGCTCCCTCCGGGGCGGAAACACCATATATTTT.

Many counts were recorded for this clonotype. The gene calls are TRBV7-2 and TRBJ1-3, with 7 bases that match TRBD1. Germline trimming cut 4 bases from V and 2 bases from J; bases unmatched to any gene: 5. This CDR3 has 15 residues. Germline lookup yields CDR1 SGHTA and CDR2 FQGNSA. CDR3 protein: CASSSPDRPGNTIYF. For the CDR3, the DNA is TGTGCCAGCAGCTCACCGGACAGGCCTGGAAACACCATATATTTT.

This clonotype has a count of ten or more. V is TRBV28 and J is TRBJ2-1; 12 bases line up with TRBD2. The CDR3 spans 12 residues. Germline CDR1 reads MDHEN; CDR2 reads SYDVKM. Trimming cost V 4 bases and J 15 bases; bases outside gene matches: 4. The CDR3: CASSSGLAGRFF. The CDR3 coding sequence is TGTGCCAGCAGTTCCGGACTAGCGGGGAGGTTCTTC.

This clonotype was detected many times. The rearrangement uses TRBV7-2 and TRBJ1-6; D is uncertain. Trimming took 0 bases from V and 7 from J, leaving 4 bases between them. From germline, CDR1 is SGHTA and CDR2 FQGNSA. There are 13 residues in the CDR3. The CDR3 DNA sequence: TGTGCCAGCAGCTTAGCAGTAAATTCACCCCTCCACTTT. It is translated as CASSLAVNSPLHF.

On this clonotype itself: Here the CDR3 omits its conserved ending phenylalanine or tryptophan, so a read error is the likely source. The CDR3 DNA reads as TGCAGTGCTAGGTCGCCAGGGGGATTCAATGAGCAGTTCTTA. Translating it yields CSARSPGGFNEQFL. The rearrangement joins TRBV20-1 to TRBJ2-1; 7 bases align to TRBD1. The V gene's germline CDR1 is DFQATT and CDR2 SNEGSKA (reference sequence). The CDR3 consists of 14 residues. After removal of 3 bases from V and 6 bases from J, the junction contained 8 bases not matched to a gene.

The sample holds a few counts of this clonotype. Germline and junction disagree at one end, which may indicate a read error. The chain uses TRBV2 and TRBJ1-5; the D gene is possibly TRBD1 (6 bases). This CDR3 comprises 15 residues. CDR1 is SNHLY, CDR2 FYNNEI, per germline. The CDR3, as DNA: TGTGCCAGCAGGGAAGGGGGATCTAGCAATCAGCCCCAGCATTTT. Translating it yields CASREGGSSNQPQHF.